This T cell receptor (beta chain) came from a study of T cells in Graves' hyperthyroidism and ophthalmopathy. It was RNA transcripts that yielded the amplified TCR beta CDR3 regions. An initial round of RT-PCR targeting the TCR CDR3 relied on the HTBI primer set. TCRdb used MiXCR to reprocess the multiplex PCR reads, holding one entry per CDR3 protein. The sample yields 210,000 or so distinct CDR3 sequences, about 15% seen once. This clonotype showed up just a few times. The clonotype comes from a man in his fifties with Graves' hyperthyroidism. Sequencing was carried out using blood.

The CDR3 nucleotides are TGTGCCAGCAGCTTAGACGGGCTAGTTGAAATCGGGGAGCTGTTTTTT. Amino acid sequence: CASSLDGLVEIGELFF. The chain combines TRBV11-3 with TRBJ2-2; D is undetermined. Trimming removed 0 bases from V and 7 bases from J, with 15 bases in between. The CDR3 runs 16 residues. Germline-derived CDR1 and CDR2 are SGHNT and YENEEA. The full variable domain, with the rest looked up from reference TRBV11-3 and TRBJ2-2, is EAGVVQSPRYKIIEKKQPVAFWCNPISGHNTLYWYLQNLGQGPELLIRYENEEAVDDSQLPKDRFSAERLKGVDSTLKIQPAELGDSAVYLCASSLDGLVEIGELFFGEGSRLTVL.